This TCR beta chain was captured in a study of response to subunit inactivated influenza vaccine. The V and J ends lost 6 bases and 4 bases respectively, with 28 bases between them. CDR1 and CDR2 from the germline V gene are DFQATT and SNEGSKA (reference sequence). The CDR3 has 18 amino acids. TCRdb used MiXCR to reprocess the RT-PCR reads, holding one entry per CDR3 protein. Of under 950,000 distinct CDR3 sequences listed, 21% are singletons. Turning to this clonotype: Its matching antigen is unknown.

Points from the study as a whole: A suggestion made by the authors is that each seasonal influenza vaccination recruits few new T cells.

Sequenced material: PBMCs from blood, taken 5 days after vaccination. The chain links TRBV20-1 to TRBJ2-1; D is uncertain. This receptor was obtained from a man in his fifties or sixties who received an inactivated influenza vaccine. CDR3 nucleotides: TGCAGTGCCGTACTACTATCCCCCGGAGTCCTAAAATACAATGAGCAGTTCTTC. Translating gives CSAVLLSPGVLKYNEQFF.